Listed below are T cell receptor beta chains from one sample, sequenced in a study of TIL therapy for anti-PD-1-resistant metastatic lung cancer. Sequencing used immunoSEQ multiplex PCR; TCRdb keeps in-frame clones, though not all of them. The repertoire consists of 36,000 or so clones, with over 70% occurring once and the leading ten covering approximately 5.3%. The sample in question was blood, obtained at baseline. The receptors come from a person aged 25-85 years with non-small cell lung cancer. Both conserved end residues are part of each CDR3. A D gene is named only where the DNA matches it firmly. Expanded clones get a size class; other rows say once, few or many, or leave the size out.

CDR3aa | CDR3nt | d_gene | j_gene | abundance | v_gene
CASAVPGLAGYEQYF | TGTGCTAGTGCTGTCCCGGGACTAGCGGGATACGAGCAGTACTTC | TRBD2 | TRBJ2-7 | NA | TRBV12-5
CASSLGVQRTQYF | TGTGCCAGCAGCTTAGGGGTACAGAGGACGCAGTATTTT | NA | TRBJ2-3 | NA | TRBV7-2
CASSTRDRGSDTQYF | TGTGCCAGCAGTACCCGGGACAGGGGATCAGATACGCAGTATTTT | TRBD1 | TRBJ2-3 | NA | TRBV28
CASSERAGGTEAFF | TGTGCCAGCAGTGAACGGGCAGGGGGCACTGAAGCTTTCTTT | TRBD1 | TRBJ1-1 | NA | TRBV6-1
CASSIAADRGLGGELFF | TGTGCCAGTAGTATAGCCGCGGACAGGGGCTTGGGCGGGGAGCTGTTTTTT | TRBD1 | TRBJ2-2 | few | TRBV19
CASSYTGRTDTQYF | TGTGCCAGCAGCTACACTGGACGCACAGATACGCAGTATTTT | NA | TRBJ2-3 | NA | TRBV5-4
CASSSHRDRGWDTQYF | TGTGCCAGTAGTTCCCACCGGGACAGGGGCTGGGATACGCAGTATTTT | TRBD1 | TRBJ2-3 | NA | TRBV19
CASSVRGQVIGELFF | TGTGCCAGCAGTGTCCGGGGACAGGTGATCGGGGAGCTGTTTTTT | TRBD1 | TRBJ2-2 | NA | TRBV28
CASGTGQVGKNIQYF | TGTGCTAGTGGCACGGGACAGGTCGGCAAAAACATTCAGTACTTC | TRBD1 | TRBJ2-4 | NA | TRBV12-5
CASSVGGPDTEAFF | TGTGCCAGCAGTGTCGGTGGCCCTGACACTGAAGCTTTCTTT | NA | TRBJ1-1 | once | TRBV28
CASSAGGADTEAFF | TGTGCCAGCAGCGCCGGGGGCGCCGACACTGAAGCTTTCTTT | NA | TRBJ1-1 | few | TRBV9
CSVDGGGKGIGYGYTF | TGCAGCGTTGACGGGGGGGGGAAGGGTATTGGCTATGGCTACACCTTC | NA | TRBJ1-2 | NA | TRBV29-1
CASSQRTQISGRHEETQYF | TGTGCCAGCAGCCAACGGACCCAGATTTCGGGGCGCCATGAAGAGACCCAGTACTTC | NA | TRBJ2-5 | NA | TRBV14
CASSVGGGAGYEQFF | TGTGCCAGCAGCGTTGGCGGGGGGGCCGGCTATGAGCAGTTCTTC | TRBD2 | TRBJ2-1 | NA | TRBV9
CATGPGNRYSPLHF | TGTGCCACGGGGCCGGGCAACAGGTATTCACCCCTCCACTTT | NA | TRBJ1-6 | few | TRBV7-2
CASSEFPDSSYEQYF | TGTGCCAGCAGTGAATTTCCCGACAGCTCCTACGAGCAGTACTTC | NA | TRBJ2-7 | NA | TRBV6-1
CASSLGPGNTEAFF | TGTGCCAGCAGCTTAGGTCCCGGGAACACTGAAGCTTTCTTT | NA | TRBJ1-1 | NA | TRBV7-3
CASSDSSGGANEQFF | TGTGCCAGCAGTGACTCGAGCGGGGGGGCCAATGAGCAGTTCTTC | TRBD2 | TRBJ2-1 | NA | TRBV6-4
CASSHRFGGANVLTF | TGTGCCAGCAGCCATCGGTTCGGAGGGGCCAACGTCCTGACTTTC | NA | TRBJ2-6 | NA | TRBV11-3
CASSAQSSTGELFF | TGTGCCAGCAGCGCCCAAAGCAGCACCGGGGAGCTGTTTTTT | NA | TRBJ2-2 | once | TRBV7-8